This T cell receptor (beta chain) was profiled in a study of metastatic and nonmetastatic thyroid tumors. Study at large: Across peripheral blood and tumor or nodule tissue samples taken from malignant and benign thyroid patients, the repertoires were compared with one another. Study findings and constraints: Within blood and tumor, benign nodules reportedly had significantly lower TCR beta diversity than malignant thyroid tumors did.

Germline V CDR1 and CDR2: GTSNPN, SVGIG (reference sequence). V shed 4 bases and J shed 4 bases, with 11 bases lying between them. The CDR3 is 12 amino acids. Thyroid surgery took place with no prior treatment in any patient. Per the original data handling: The study built a papillary thyroid cancer distant-metastasis classifier from CDR3 differences across clinicopathological groups. TCRdb re-called clones from the PCR reads using MiXCR. TCRdb's processing, not the authors', yielded these V and J calls. The sample yields 31,000 or so clones, over 15% seen once. With respect to this clone: Its antigen is unidentified.

The TCR sequence derives from a female donor with papillary thyroid cancer or a benign thyroid nodule (not recorded which). Some clones in this sample may be carry-over from other donors' samples. Sequencing input: blood. V usage is TRBV30 and J usage is TRBJ2-7; a possible D gene is TRBD1 (5 bases). CDR3 protein: CAWNTGPYEQYF. The CDR3 bases are TGTGCCTGGAATACAGGACCTTACGAGCAGTACTTC.